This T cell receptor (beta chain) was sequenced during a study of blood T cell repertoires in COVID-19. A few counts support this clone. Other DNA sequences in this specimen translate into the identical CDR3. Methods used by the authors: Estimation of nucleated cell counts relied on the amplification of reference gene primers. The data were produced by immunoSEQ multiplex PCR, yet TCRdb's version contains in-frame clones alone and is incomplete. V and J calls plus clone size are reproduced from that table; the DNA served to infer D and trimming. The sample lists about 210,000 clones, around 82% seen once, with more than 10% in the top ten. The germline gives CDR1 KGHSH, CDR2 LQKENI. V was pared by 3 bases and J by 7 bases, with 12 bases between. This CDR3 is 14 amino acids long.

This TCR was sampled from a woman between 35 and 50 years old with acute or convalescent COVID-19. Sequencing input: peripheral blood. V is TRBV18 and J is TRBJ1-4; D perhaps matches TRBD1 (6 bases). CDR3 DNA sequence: TGTGCCAGCTCACCCGGGACAAGAGGTGAAAAACTGTTTTTT. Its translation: CASSPGTRGEKLFF.